One sample yielded the 11 T cell receptor beta chains listed below, sequenced in a study of CD8+CD57+ T cells in acquired aplastic anemia. For CDR3 and TCR beta VDJ profiling, genomic DNA was the template used. TCRdb independently ran MiXCR on the reads; one entry per CDR3 protein. The sample yields about 180,000 distinct CDR3 sequences, 45% to 60% seen once. Selection for sequencing was limited to patients who had shown CD8+CD57+ cell expansion by flow cytometry. Sequenced sample: sorted CD4+, CD8+, or CD8+CD57+ T cells (not recorded which) from PBMCs. The receptors originated from a human donor with aplastic anemia.

This rearrangement joins TRBV29-1 to TRBJ2-1; TRBD1 agrees at 10 bases. The germline V gene has CDR1 SQVTM and CDR2 ANQGSEA. Unmatched junction bases numbered 3, after V lost 3 bases and J lost 1 base. The CDR3 is 15 amino acids. The CDR3 sequence: CSVEGTGVSYNEQFF. CDR3 in DNA: TGCAGCGTTGAGGGGACAGGGGTGTCCTACAATGAGCAGTTCTTC.

The chain joins TRBV29-1 to TRBJ2-3; the match to TRBD2 covers 9 bases. V shed 3 bases and J 5 bases; nucleotides not matched to a gene: 9. CDR1 and CDR2 from the germline V gene are SQVTM and ANQGSEA. The length of the CDR3 is 15 residues. The chain's CDR3 is CSVERGGGALDTQYF. CDR3 nucleotides: TGCAGCGTTGAGCGCGGCGGGGGGGCCCTAGATACGCAGTATTTT.

The rearrangement joins TRBV25-1 to TRBJ2-3; either TRBD1 or TRBD2 may fit D (7 bases each). V was trimmed by 2 bases and J by 2 bases, leaving 17 bases between them. This CDR3 comprises 17 residues. Germline CDR1 MGHDK, CDR2 SYGVNS. The CDR3 region is CASSESGRGGLTDTQYF. The CDR3 DNA is TGTGCCAGCAGTGAAAGCGGCAGGGGGGGACTCACAGATACGCAGTATTTT.

The V gene is TRBV29-1, the J gene TRBJ1-1, with a weak D call TRBD1 (6 bases). With 8 bases removed from V and 9 bases from J, the gap between germline ends came to 19 bases. The CDR3 runs 12 residues. Germline V gene lookup returns CDR1 SQVTM and CDR2 ANQGSEA. The CDR3: CSIISGQTQAFF. The CDR3 coding sequence is TGCAGCATAATATCAGGACAGACACAAGCTTTCTTT.

This clonotype was observed a handful of times. The V call is TRBV10-3, the J call TRBJ2-2; D is uncertain. The CDR3 contains 14 residues. V lost 3 bases, J lost 6 bases, and 11 bases lay in between. Germline-derived CDR1 and CDR2 are ENHRY and SYGVKD. The CDR3 region has the DNA TGTGCCATCAGTGATATGTCGCAAGCCGGGGAGCTGTTTTTT. Its translation: CAISDMSQAGELFF.

This clonotype has more than one count but fewer than ten. The CDR3 region is CATSDPGQGKDIQYF. The CDR3 DNA is TGTGCCACCAGTGACCCGGGACAGGGTAAGGACATTCAGTACTTC. The rearrangement joins TRBV24-1 to TRBJ2-4; 9 bases map to TRBD1. Per germline, CDR1 KGHDR and CDR2 SFDVKD. V was clipped by 4 bases and J by 8 bases; unmatched bases: 8. The CDR3 has 15 amino acids.

This clonotype has ten or more counts. This rearrangement joins TRBV5-1 to TRBJ1-3; a possible D gene is TRBD1 (5 bases). CDR1 SGHRS and CDR2 YFSETQ come from the germline V gene. With 4 bases removed from V and 0 bases from J, the gap between germline ends came to 11 bases. The CDR3 spans 15 residues. The CDR3 coding sequence is TGCGCCAGCAGCCCAGGACACAACTCTGGAAACACCATATATTTT. It encodes CASSPGHNSGNTIYF.

This sequence joins TRBV2 and TRBJ2-5, with D possibly being TRBD1 (5 bases). The length of the CDR3 is 13 residues. V lost 6 bases to trimming and J lost 5 bases, with 13 bases between them. Per germline, CDR1 SNHLY and CDR2 FYNNEI. This CDR3 reads CASSPPGMETQYF. CDR3 coding DNA: TGTGCCAGCAGCCCCCCAGGGATGGAGACCCAGTACTTC.

The V call is TRBV5-1, the J call TRBJ1-2; D is perhaps TRBD1 (5 bases). The germline gives CDR1 SGHRS, CDR2 YFSETQ. Trimming removed 0 bases at V and 8 bases at J, with 14 bases between. The CDR3 loop spans 14 amino acids. Here the CDR3 reads CASSLAGTAGGYTF. The CDR3 DNA reads as TGCGCCAGCAGCTTGGCCGGGACGGCGGGGGGCTACACCTTC.

There are many counts of this clonotype. This chain uses TRBV20-1 with TRBJ2-1; unclear D gene. CDR1 is DFQATT and CDR2 is SNEGSKA in the germline V gene (reference sequence). This CDR3 has 12 residues. Trimming cost V 4 bases and J 3 bases, with 7 bases left between them. The CDR3 reads CSAIQIYNEQFF. The CDR3 DNA sequence: TGCAGTGCTATCCAGATCTACAATGAGCAGTTCTTC.

Worth noting for this clonotype: Its ends do not fully match the called genes, so a read error is possible. This sequence joins TRBV10-3 and TRBJ2-5, with D perhaps TRBD1 (5 bases). In germline, CDR1 is ENHRY, CDR2 SYGVKD. The CDR3 is 11 amino acids. The CDR3 bases are TGTGCCAGCAGTGTTCAGGGGACCCAGTACTTC. This sequence encodes CASSVQGTQYF.